What follows is one T cell receptor (beta chain) and its context. The antigen is unknown. The source of the sample is a study of T cell responses to AZD1222 COVID-19 vaccine. Overall study findings and caveats: Once two AZD1222 doses were given, Spike-specific TCR breadth and depth went up. Among spike-specific TCRs, nearly half reportedly target unmutated variant regions. Donors were largely white British and mainly female; clonal diversity was possibly underestimated.

From germline, CDR1 is MGHDK and CDR2 SYGVNS. The CDR3 is 13 amino acids. Trimming removed 2 bases at V and 6 bases at J, with 7 bases between. Some clones are missing from TCRdb's copy, which holds only in-frame ones; the method was immunoSEQ multiplex PCR. The repertoire holds some 150,000 clones, with 88% as singletons. The chain joins TRBV25-1 to TRBJ2-2; D is uncertain. The input for sequencing was peripheral blood, taken on day 0 of AZD1222 vaccination. This clonotype was obtained from an adult in good health. CDR3 protein: CASSEGGAGELFF. DNA for the CDR3: TGTGCCAGCAGTGAAGGCGGTGCCGGGGAGCTGTTTTTT.